The rows below give T cell receptor beta chains drawn from one sample of a study of blood T cells in healthy people across ages. One entry per CDR3 protein, called by TCRdb with MiXCR from the 5' RACE reads. The sample lists about 830,000 distinct CDR3 sequences; 55% to 65% were seen once. Input material: blood. These receptor sequences come from a young man in good health. Both conserved end residues are part of each CDR3. Each record gives: clone size, J gene, V gene, D gene, CDR3 DNA, CDR3 protein. A D gene is named only where the DNA matches it firmly. For some rows the clone size is stated as once, few or many, or as a class when expanded; others skip it.

>-|TRBJ2-6|TRBV11-1|-
TGTGCCAGCAGCTTAGCAGACCTCTCTGGGGCCAACGTCCTGACTTTC
CASSLADLSGANVLTF
>-|TRBJ2-6|TRBV5-6|-
TGTGCCAGCGAGGTTGCCAACGTCCTGACTTTC
CASEVANVLTF
>-|TRBJ1-2|TRBV29-1|-
TGCAGCGTAATTGACAGTTTCTATGGCTACACCTTC
CSVIDSFYGYTF
>-|TRBJ1-1|TRBV7-2|-
TGTGCCAGCAGCTCGCGACAGAGAGGGAACACTGAAGCTTTCTTT
CASSSRQRGNTEAFF
>-|TRBJ2-3|TRBV7-3|-
TGTGCCAGCAGCCCCTCGGGGGCGAGGTCAGATACGCAGTATTTT
CASSPSGARSDTQYF
>-|TRBJ2-1|TRBV12-3/TRBV12-4|TRBD2
TGTGCCAGCAGTTTTCCAGCGGGGGGCTCCTACAATGAGCAGTTCTTC
CASSFPAGGSYNEQFF
>-|TRBJ1-4|TRBV7-8|-
TGTGCCAGCAGCTTAAGGGGGGGGGCTAGTGAAAAACTGTTTTTT
CASSLRGGASEKLFF
>-|TRBJ2-3|TRBV7-9|TRBD2
TGTGCCAGCAGCCCTTTAGCGGGGCGCACAGATACGCAGTATTTT
CASSPLAGRTDTQYF
>-|TRBJ2-5|TRBV9|-
TGTGCCAGCAGCGGCTACCGGGACACCAAGGTGCAAGAGACCCAGTACTTC
CASSGYRDTKVQETQYF
>-|TRBJ1-6|TRBV7-3|TRBD1
TGTGCCAGCAGCCCGGGGACAGCGATCAATTCACCCCTCCACTTT
CASSPGTAINSPLHF
>-|TRBJ2-1|TRBV10-3|TRBD1
TGTGCCACCCTACAGGGGAGTTCTAGCAATGAGCAGTTCTTC
CATLQGSSSNEQFF
>few|TRBJ2-7|TRBV11-1|TRBD1
TGTGCCAGCAGATCGGACAGGGGAGAGGACGAGCAGTACTTC
CASRSDRGEDEQYF
>many|TRBJ1-4|TRBV7-2|-
TGTGCCAGCAGCCTAACTTTAGGGACCGGAGGTGAAAAACTGTTTTTT
CASSLTLGTGGEKLFF
>once|TRBJ2-5|TRBV3-1|-
TGTGCCAGCAGCCAACCCCAAACAGGGTACCAAGAGACCCAGTACTTC
CASSQPQTGYQETQYF
>many|TRBJ2-1|TRBV7-2|-
TGTGCCAGCAGCCCCCGGACTAACACCTACAATGAGCAGTTCTTC
CASSPRTNTYNEQFF
>-|TRBJ1-2|TRBV7-9|-
TGTGCCAGCAGCTCACGGGGCAACCAGGCTTATGGCTACACCTTC
CASSSRGNQAYGYTF
>-|TRBJ2-7|TRBV27|-
TGTGCCAGCAGTTTACACCGGGACTCCCTCTCCTACGAGCAGTACTTC
CASSLHRDSLSYEQYF
>-|TRBJ1-2|TRBV2|-
TGTGCCAGCAGTGATGGTCGTCGGGGACCTTATGGCTACACCTTC
CASSDGRRGPYGYTF
>once|TRBJ1-4|TRBV2|-
TGTGCCAGCACCAGGGGCCCAACTAATGAAAAACTGTTTTTT
CASTRGPTNEKLFF
>-|TRBJ2-7|TRBV29-1|TRBD1
TGCAGCATTGAAGATCCTGTACAGGGGGCATACGAGCAGTACTTC
CSIEDPVQGAYEQYF
>-|TRBJ2-1|TRBV29-1|-
TGCAGCGTTGAAAAACCCTTGGCAGGAGACTACAATGAGCAGTTCTTC
CSVEKPLAGDYNEQFF
>-|TRBJ2-5|TRBV20-1|-
TGCAGTGCTAGAGACCCCGTGACAGGATACGAGACCCAGTACTTC
CSARDPVTGYETQYF
>-|TRBJ2-5|TRBV5-1|-
TGCGCCAGCAGCTTGGGCCCTACTAACCAAGAGACCCAGTACTTC
CASSLGPTNQETQYF
>-|TRBJ1-2|TRBV29-1|-
TGCAGCGCCCCTGCAGGGGAGGGCAACTATGGCTACACCTTC
CSAPAGEGNYGYTF
>-|TRBJ2-5|TRBV7-2|-
TGTGCCAGCAGCTTAGGCCCTTATAGCGGCTGGGACCAAGAGACCCAGTACTTC
CASSLGPYSGWDQETQYF
>-|TRBJ2-5|TRBV6-6|TRBD2
TGTGCCAGCAGCACCGGGACTAGACCAGAGACCCAGTACTTC
CASSTGTRPETQYF
>-|TRBJ2-1|TRBV9|TRBD1
TGTGCCAGCAGTGTAGCTACGTGGGACAGGGGGAACAATGAGCAGTTCTTC
CASSVATWDRGNNEQFF